This TCR beta chain was captured in a study of blood T cell repertoires in COVID-19. Overall study context: Sources were T cells, B-cell-depleted T cells, or PBMCs; the material itself was cDNA or gDNA.

Individuals drawn from about two dozen US areas were about 18 to 95 years old. Clinical history as reported by participants underpinned cohort assignment. What the recovered Cohort 3 donors had was two negative PCRs, clearance, or symptom resolution. The assay was immunoSEQ multiplex PCR, and TCRdb's table has in-frame clones only and misses some. The sample has 150,000 to 200,000 clones, 80% to 90% seen once. There are 17 residues in the CDR3. Germline lookup yields CDR1 SGHRS and CDR2 YFSETQ. V lost 4 bases, J lost 2 bases, and 9 bases stayed unmatched. The chain has TRBV5-1 and TRBJ1-6, with 7 bases lining up with TRBD1. This TCR was sampled from a man aged 50-59 years who had recovered from COVID-19. Material: PBMCs or T cells enriched from blood (not recorded which). The CDR3, as DNA: TGCGCCAGCAGCCCGGGACAGATCTTAACCTATAATTCACCCCTCCACTTT. Its translation: CASSPGQILTYNSPLHF.